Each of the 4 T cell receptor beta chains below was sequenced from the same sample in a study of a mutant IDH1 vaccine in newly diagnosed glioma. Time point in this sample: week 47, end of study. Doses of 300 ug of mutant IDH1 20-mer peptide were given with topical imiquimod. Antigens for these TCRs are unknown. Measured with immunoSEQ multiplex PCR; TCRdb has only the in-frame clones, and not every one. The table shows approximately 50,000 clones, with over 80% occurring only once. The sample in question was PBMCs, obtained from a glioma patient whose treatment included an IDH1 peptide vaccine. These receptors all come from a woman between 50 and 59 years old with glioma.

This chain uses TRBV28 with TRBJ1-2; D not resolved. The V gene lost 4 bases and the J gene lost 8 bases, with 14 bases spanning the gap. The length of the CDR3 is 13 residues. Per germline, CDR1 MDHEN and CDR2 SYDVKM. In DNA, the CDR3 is TGTGCCAGCAGTTCACTCGGACGGCAGGGCTACACCTTC. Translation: CASSSLGRQGYTF.

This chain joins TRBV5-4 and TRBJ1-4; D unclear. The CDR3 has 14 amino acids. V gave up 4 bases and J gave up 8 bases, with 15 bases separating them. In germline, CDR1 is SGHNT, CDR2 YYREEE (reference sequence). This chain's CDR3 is CASSGLDGREKLFF. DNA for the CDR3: TGTGCCAGCAGCGGACTGGACGGCCGGGAAAAACTGTTTTTT.

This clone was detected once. CDR3 loop: CATGGTRETQYF. CDR3 DNA sequence: TGTGCCACGGGCGGGACCCGGGAGACCCAGTACTTC. The chain recombines TRBV5-6 with TRBJ2-5; a possible D gene is TRBD2 (6 bases). The length of the CDR3 is 12 residues. The V gene lost 9 bases and the J gene lost 5 bases, with 14 bases spanning the gap. Per germline, CDR1 SGHDT and CDR2 YYEEEE.

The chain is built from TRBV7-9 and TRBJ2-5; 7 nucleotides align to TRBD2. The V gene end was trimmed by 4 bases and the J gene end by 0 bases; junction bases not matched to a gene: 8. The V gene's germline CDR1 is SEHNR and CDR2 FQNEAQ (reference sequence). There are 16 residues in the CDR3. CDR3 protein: CASSSKAGLYQETQYF. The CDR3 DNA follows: TGTGCCAGCAGCTCCAAAGCGGGACTGTACCAAGAGACCCAGTACTTC.